This T cell receptor beta chain was identified during a study of OX40 agonist ivuxolimab in advanced cancers. Describing the broader study: Ivuxolimab, which targeted the costimulatory receptor OX40 (CD134), was an agonistic, fully human IgG2 monoclonal antibody. Intravenous ivuxolimab was administered to patients every 2 weeks at six dose levels: 0.01, 0.1, 0.3, 1.5, 3 and 10 mg/kg. Of the 50 to 55 patients in dose escalation, about 20 had hepatocellular carcinoma, approximately 15 had melanoma, 9 had renal cell carcinoma and 9 had head and neck cancer. In the dose-escalation cohort, roughly 82% of patients were male, and the mean age was roughly 56 years with a range of roughly 23 to 79. Patients were allowed to have had prior anti-PD-1, anti-PD-L1 or anti-CTLA-4 therapy, and roughly 40% of the dose-escalation patients had previously received checkpoint inhibitors. Partial responses occurred in three dose-escalation patients: two with cutaneous melanoma and one with hepatocellular carcinoma. The purpose of peripheral TCRbeta sequencing was to test whether ivuxolimab changed TCR sequence diversity and led to clonal T-cell expansion. The paper describes the monotherapy dose-escalation part (N ≈ 52 patients) of the phase I trial of ivuxolimab.

Broad study findings and their caveats: After ivuxolimab, CD8+ T cells had more expanded clones than CD4+ T cells on average. Partial responders in the 0.1-3.0 mg/kg groups had among the lowest normalized peripheral clonal expansion, especially among CD8+ T cells. The antigen specificity of the clonally expanded peripheral T cells was not determined. At doses from 0.1 to 3.0 mg/kg, clonal expansion was seen in both CD4+ and CD8+ blood T cells between baseline and week 6. Low levels of normalized T-cell clonal expansion were also seen in some patients who did not respond.

From the cysteine through the phenylalanine, the CDR3 covers 15 amino acids. CDR3 DNA is the only sequence kept; it has 45 bases, read in frame from the first base. Reading the germline V gene gives CDR1 SGHAT and CDR2 FQNNGV. Deletion took 1 base off V and 4 bases off J, with a span of 13 bases between the germline ends. Only one count was recorded for this clone. The antigen it recognizes is unknown. Base quality data are lacking; no much larger clone is found one base away. The trial excluded patients who had a history of autoimmune disease or were on systemic immunosuppression. In every dose cohort, peripheral blood was drawn for TCR sequencing at baseline, cycle 4 day 1, and cycle 7 day 1. Samples came from an open-label, multicenter, first-in-human phase I dose-escalation trial of ivuxolimab. Adults with locally advanced or metastatic head and neck squamous cell, hepatocellular, melanoma or renal cell carcinoma were enrolled in the trial. Before TCR sequencing, CD4+ T cells and CD8+ T cells from peripheral blood were sorted into separate populations.

To sequence the TCRbeta CDR3 region, genomic DNA was isolated from the sorted cells. The immunoSEQ Assay was used to sequence the TCRbeta CDR3 regions. Not all clones reach the TCRdb copy of this immuneACCESS table, which keeps in-frame sequences only. Checked studies attribute under half of the gap to unresolved V genes and leave the rest unexplained. In this sample the table shows 60,000 to 85,000 clones, 92% of which occur a single time. The top ten clones comprise about 8% of the sample. The sequencing used CD4+ or CD8+ T cells sorted from blood, collected in a trial of the OX40 agonist ivuxolimab. The sequence derives from an adult with an advanced solid tumor such as melanoma, head and neck, liver or kidney cancer. Recombination linked TRBV11-2 to TRBJ2-5, with no D gene named confidently. The encoded CDR3 is CASSLGRGNLETQYF. The DNA sequence is as follows: TGTGCCAGCAGCTTAGGGAGAGGCAATCTAGAGACCCAGTACTTC. The full variable domain, completed from the reference TRBV11-2 and TRBJ2-5 proteins outside the CDR3, reads EAGVAQSPRYKIIEKRQSVAFWCNPISGHATLYWYQQILGQGPKLLIQFQNNGVVDDSQLPKDRFSAERLKGVDSTLKIQPAKLEDSAVYLCASSLGRGNLETQYFGPGTRLLVL.